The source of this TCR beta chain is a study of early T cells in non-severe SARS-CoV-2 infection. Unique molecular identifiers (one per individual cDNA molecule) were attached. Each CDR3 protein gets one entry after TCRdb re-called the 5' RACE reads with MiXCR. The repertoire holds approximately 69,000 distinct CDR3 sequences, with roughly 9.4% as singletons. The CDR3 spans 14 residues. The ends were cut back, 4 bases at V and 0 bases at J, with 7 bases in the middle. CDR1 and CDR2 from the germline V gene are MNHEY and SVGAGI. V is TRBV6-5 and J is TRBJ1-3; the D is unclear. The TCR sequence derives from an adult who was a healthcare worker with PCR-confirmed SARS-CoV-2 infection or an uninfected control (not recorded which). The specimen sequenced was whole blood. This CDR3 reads CASSSSYSGNTIYF. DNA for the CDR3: TGTGCCAGCAGTTCCTCATACTCTGGAAACACCATATATTTT.